A selection of T cell receptor beta chains follows, all from one sample in a study of blood T cell repertoires in COVID-19. Produced via immunoSEQ multiplex PCR; TCRdb's table is partial and in-frame only. This table holds under 300,000 clones, 65% to 85% found once. Sequencing was carried out using peripheral blood. The receptors were sampled from a human donor in a cohort sampled during active COVID-19. The CDR3 runs from the conserved cysteine through the conserved F or W. D genes are given only for firm matches. Not every row has a clone size; where given, it reads once, few, many or a size class.

TRBV6-6	TRBJ1-2	-	TRBD1	CASTLTGVAYGYTF	TGTGCCAGCACCTTGACAGGGGTGGCCTATGGCTACACCTTC
TRBV5-1	TRBJ2-2	-	-	CASSVRNTGELFF	TGCGCCAGCAGCGTGAGAAACACCGGGGAGCTGTTTTTT
TRBV28	TRBJ1-1	-	TRBD1	CASSFNRGGNTEAFF	TGTGCCAGCAGTTTCAACAGGGGAGGAAACACTGAAGCTTTCTTT
TRBV11-2	TRBJ1-1	-	-	CASSSKQEGTEAFF	TGTGCCAGCAGCTCCAAACAGGAGGGCACTGAAGCTTTCTTT
TRBV19	TRBJ1-3	-	-	CASSKGTSSGNTIYF	TGTGCCAGTAGCAAGGGGACATCCTCAGGAAACACCATATATTTT
TRBV19	TRBJ1-1	-	-	CASSIGGGARTEAFF	TGTGCCAGTAGTATAGGCGGGGGGGCGCGGACTGAAGCTTTCTTT
TRBV6-2/TRBV6-3	TRBJ1-5	-	-	CASSYSTVMTQHF	TGTGCCAGCAGTTACTCAACAGTAATGACCCAGCATTTT
TRBV4-1	TRBJ1-4	-	-	CASSQGPAGPNEKLFF	TGCGCCAGCAGCCAAGGGCCGGCAGGGCCTAATGAAAAACTGTTTTTT
TRBV25-1	TRBJ2-3	-	-	CASSVGGSTDTQYF	TGTGCCAGCAGTGTCGGGGGAAGCACAGATACGCAGTATTTT
TRBV11-3	TRBJ2-1	-	TRBD2	CASSLQSGTSGSNEQFF	TGTGCCAGCAGCTTACAAAGCGGGACTAGCGGGAGCAATGAGCAGTTCTTC
TRBV2	TRBJ2-2	-	-	CASTSEGASNTGELFF	TGTGCCAGCACCTCGGAGGGGGCCTCGAACACCGGGGAGCTGTTTTTT
TRBV10-3	TRBJ2-2	-	TRBD1	CAIRGTGSTGELFF	TGTGCCATCAGGGGGACAGGTAGCACCGGGGAGCTGTTTTTT
TRBV19	TRBJ2-7	-	TRBD1	CASNPGQGSQSYEQYF	TGTGCCAGTAACCCTGGACAGGGGTCCCAATCCTACGAGCAGTACTTC
TRBV20-1	TRBJ1-5	-	TRBD1	CSASNRDSFSNQPQHF	TGCAGTGCTAGTAACCGGGACAGTTTTAGCAATCAGCCCCAGCATTTT
TRBV5-1	TRBJ2-7	-	-	CASSIEQGKSYEQYF	TGCGCCAGCAGTATCGAGCAGGGCAAATCCTACGAGCAGTACTTC
TRBV18	TRBJ1-2	once	-	CASFQSPKGDGYTF	TGTGCCAGCTTCCAAAGCCCAAAGGGAGATGGCTACACCTTC
TRBV20-1	TRBJ2-7	-	-	CSASPSYEQYF	TGCAGTGCTAGTCCTTCCTACGAGCAGTACTTC
TRBV20-1	TRBJ2-5	-	TRBD1	CSAGQGETQYF	TGCAGTGCGGGACAGGGGGAGACCCAGTACTTC
TRBV5-4	TRBJ2-2	-	-	CASSRAVDRNTGELFF	TGTGCCAGCAGCCGCGCGGTGGACAGAAACACCGGGGAGCTGTTTTTT
TRBV5-6	TRBJ2-3	once	-	CASSLGGIPAGTQYF	TGTGCCAGCAGCTTGGGTGGCATCCCCGCAGGTACGCAGTATTTT
TRBV30	TRBJ2-1	-	TRBD2	CAWRGLAGGYEQFF	TGTGCCTGGAGAGGACTAGCGGGGGGGTATGAGCAGTTCTTC
TRBV5-1	TRBJ1-6	-	-	CAPSGKPSYNSPLHF	TGCGCCCCCTCGGGGAAACCCTCCTATAATTCACCCCTCCACTTT
TRBV28	TRBJ2-7	-	-	CASRQGTYEQYF	TGTGCCAGCAGGCAGGGAACCTACGAGCAGTACTTC
TRBV18	TRBJ2-1	once	-	CASSRWTQDNEQFF	TGTGCCAGCTCACGATGGACACAGGACAATGAGCAGTTCTTC
TRBV9	TRBJ1-2	-	-	CASSVDSRQGYTF	TGTGCCAGCAGCGTAGACAGCAGGCAAGGCTACACCTTC
TRBV12-3/TRBV12-4	TRBJ1-1	few	-	CASRARERTEAFF	TGTGCCAGCAGGGCCAGGGAAAGGACTGAAGCTTTCTTT
TRBV20-1	TRBJ1-3	once	-	CSASLGRGNTIYF	TGCAGTGCTAGTTTAGGCAGGGGAAACACCATATATTTT
TRBV19	TRBJ1-1	few	-	CASSIGQANTEAFF	TGTGCCAGTAGTATAGGTCAGGCGAACACTGAAGCTTTCTTT
TRBV10-2	TRBJ1-2	-	-	CASSASGALYGYTF	TGCGCCAGCAGTGCCAGCGGGGCCCTCTATGGCTACACCTTC
TRBV6-5	TRBJ2-2	few	-	CASQIEQGWTGELFF	TGTGCCAGCCAAATAGAGCAGGGGTGGACCGGGGAGCTGTTTTTT
TRBV7-7	TRBJ2-7	-	TRBD2	CASSYGTSASYEQYF	TGTGCTAGCAGCTACGGGACTAGCGCCTCCTACGAGCAGTACTTC
TRBV18	TRBJ1-1	-	-	CASAVGGENTEAFF	TGTGCCAGCGCAGTGGGGGGGGAGAACACTGAAGCTTTCTTT
TRBV11-2	TRBJ1-2	-	-	CASSLVGNLRERNYGYTF	TGTGCCAGCAGCTTAGTCGGGAACTTAAGGGAGAGGAACTATGGCTACACCTTC
TRBV19	TRBJ2-5	once	-	CASSIASGAGETQYF	TGTGCCAGTAGTATTGCTTCAGGGGCAGGGGAGACCCAGTACTTC
TRBV5-1	TRBJ2-1	-	-	CASSPQTGSYNEQFF	TGCGCCAGCAGCCCCCAGACAGGCTCCTACAATGAGCAGTTCTTC
TRBV5-1	TRBJ2-5	-	TRBD1	CASSLAGQGGETQYF	TGCGCCAGCAGCTTGGCAGGACAGGGGGGTGAGACCCAGTACTTC
TRBV28	TRBJ2-3	-	TRBD1	CASSSTGSTDTQYF	TGTGCCAGCAGTTCGACAGGGAGCACAGATACGCAGTATTTT